This entry describes one TCR beta chain. This sample was included in a study of blood T cell repertoires in COVID-19. About the research overall: Some COVID-19 samples were acute and others convalescent; all came from the United States, Italy and Spain.

Per the original data handling: The assay estimated nucleated cells by amplifying reference gene primers. Generated by immunoSEQ multiplex PCR, the TCRdb table keeps only in-frame clones and is missing some. V and J calls plus clone size are reproduced from that table; the DNA served to infer D and trimming. The repertoire holds roughly 120,000 clones, with 76% as singletons. The specimen was peripheral blood. This receptor was taken from a woman aged 80 or over with acute or convalescent COVID-19.

The CDR3 DNA reads TGTGCCAGCAGTTTAGAAGGGGCTGGCTACACCTTC. This sequence encodes CASSLEGAGYTF. The chain uses TRBV6-5 and TRBJ1-2; D may be TRBD1 (5 bases). From germline, CDR1 is MNHEY and CDR2 SVGAGI. The ends were cut back, 4 bases at V and 7 bases at J, with 10 bases in the middle. The CDR3 loop spans 12 amino acids.